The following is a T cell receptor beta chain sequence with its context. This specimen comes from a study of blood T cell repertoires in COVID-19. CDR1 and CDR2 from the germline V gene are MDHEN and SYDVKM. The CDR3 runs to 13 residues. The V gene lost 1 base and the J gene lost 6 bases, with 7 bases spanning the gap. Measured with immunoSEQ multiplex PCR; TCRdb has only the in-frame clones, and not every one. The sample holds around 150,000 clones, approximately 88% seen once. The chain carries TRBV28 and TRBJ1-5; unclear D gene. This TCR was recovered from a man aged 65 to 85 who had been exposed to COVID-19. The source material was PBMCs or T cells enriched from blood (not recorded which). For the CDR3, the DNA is TGTGCCAGCAGTTTATCGGTGATTCAGCCCCAGCATTTT. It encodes CASSLSVIQPQHF.